A selection of T cell receptor beta chains follows, all from one sample in a study. Assay used: immunoSEQ multiplex PCR; TCRdb lists only in-frame clones, some missing. The sample has tens of thousands of clones, roughly 93% seen once. Material: PBMCs. These receptors were taken from a man aged 35 to 55 with rheumatoid arthritis. CDR3s include the opening cysteine and the closing phenylalanine or tryptophan. A D gene is named only where the DNA matches it firmly. Not all rows give a size; the values are once, few, many and, for expanded clones, a class.

CDR3 DNA: TGCAGCACCCGTAGGCTAGCGGAATACGAGCAGTACTTC; CDR3 protein: CSTRRLAEYEQYF; D gene: TRBD2; clone size: -; V gene: TRBV29-1; J gene: TRBJ2-7
CDR3 DNA: TGCGCCAGCAGCCGGGTCGTCGACACCGGGGAGCTGTTTTTT; CDR3 protein: CASSRVVDTGELFF; D gene: -; clone size: -; V gene: TRBV4-3; J gene: TRBJ2-2
CDR3 DNA: TGCAGTGCTAGTGGGCAGCGGGGACAGGGAGGGTCCTACGAGCAGTACTTC; CDR3 protein: CSASGQRGQGGSYEQYF; D gene: TRBD1; clone size: -; V gene: TRBV20-1; J gene: TRBJ2-7
CDR3 DNA: TGTGCCAGCAGGCGGACAGGGGGCCCTGGCTACACCTTC; CDR3 protein: CASRRTGGPGYTF; D gene: TRBD1; clone size: -; V gene: TRBV12-3/TRBV12-4; J gene: TRBJ1-2
CDR3 DNA: TGTGCCAGTAACGGGCGGAATTTACGCTTCAATGAGCAGTTCTTC; CDR3 protein: CASNGRNLRFNEQFF; D gene: -; clone size: -; V gene: TRBV19; J gene: TRBJ2-1
CDR3 DNA: TGTGCCAGCAGCCATCGAGATAGGTGGCCCTACAATGAGCAGTTCTTC; CDR3 protein: CASSHRDRWPYNEQFF; D gene: -; clone size: -; V gene: TRBV3-1/TRBV3-2; J gene: TRBJ2-1
CDR3 DNA: TGTGCCAGCAGACCGACAAGTAGCTATGGCTACACCTTC; CDR3 protein: CASRPTSSYGYTF; D gene: -; clone size: -; V gene: TRBV2; J gene: TRBJ1-2
CDR3 DNA: TGTGCCAGCCGGGGGGGACCTCAAGCAGAGACCCAGTACTTC; CDR3 protein: CASRGGPQAETQYF; D gene: TRBD2; clone size: -; V gene: TRBV4-2; J gene: TRBJ2-5
CDR3 DNA: TGTGCCAGCGCGTGGCTAGGGGGGGAGCCCTACAATGAGCAGTTCTTC; CDR3 protein: CASAWLGGEPYNEQFF; D gene: -; clone size: -; V gene: TRBV28; J gene: TRBJ2-1
CDR3 DNA: TGCGCCAGCATGGGGGGTAGCTCCTACGAGCAGTACTTC; CDR3 protein: CASMGGSSYEQYF; D gene: -; clone size: -; V gene: TRBV5-1; J gene: TRBJ2-7
CDR3 DNA: TGTGCCAGCAGCTTGTACCGGACGGCAGCGAACACCGGGGAGCTGTTTTTT; CDR3 protein: CASSLYRTAANTGELFF; D gene: -; clone size: -; V gene: TRBV5-5; J gene: TRBJ2-2
CDR3 DNA: TGTGCCAGCAGCTCCGGGACAGCTGACTATGGCTACACCTTC; CDR3 protein: CASSSGTADYGYTF; D gene: TRBD1; clone size: -; V gene: TRBV5-6; J gene: TRBJ1-2
CDR3 DNA: TGTGCCAGCAGCGTAGCGGCCGGGACCTACAATGAGCAGTTCTTC; CDR3 protein: CASSVAAGTYNEQFF; D gene: -; clone size: -; V gene: TRBV9; J gene: TRBJ2-1
CDR3 DNA: TGTGCCAGCAGCGCGACAGGGAGTGGATTTCTTCAGCCCCAGCATTTT; CDR3 protein: CASSATGSGFLQPQHF; D gene: TRBD1; clone size: -; V gene: TRBV2; J gene: TRBJ1-5
CDR3 DNA: TGTGCCAGCAGTTGGAGGGGGCCTCAGGGGCACGAGCAGTACTTC; CDR3 protein: CASSWRGPQGHEQYF; D gene: -; clone size: -; V gene: TRBV27; J gene: TRBJ2-7
CDR3 DNA: TGTGCCAGCAGCTGGAGCGGGAGGGTGAACGAGCAGTACTTC; CDR3 protein: CASSWSGRVNEQYF; D gene: TRBD2; clone size: -; V gene: TRBV7-8; J gene: TRBJ2-7
CDR3 DNA: TGTGCCAGCAGTTCCCGGGATACTCGGGGGACGGCCTTT; CDR3 protein: CASSSRDTRGTAF; D gene: -; clone size: -; V gene: TRBV6-6; J gene: TRBJ1-1
CDR3 DNA: TGTGCCAGCAGTCCCGGACAGTCATATCAGCCCCAGCATTTT; CDR3 protein: CASSPGQSYQPQHF; D gene: -; clone size: -; V gene: TRBV28; J gene: TRBJ1-5
CDR3 DNA: TGTGCCAGCAGCCGAGGGACTTCCGTCTCCTACGAGCAGTACTTC; CDR3 protein: CASSRGTSVSYEQYF; D gene: -; clone size: -; V gene: TRBV3-1/TRBV3-2; J gene: TRBJ2-7
CDR3 DNA: TGTGCCTGGAGTGTAGACGGGACAAGTCAGCCCCAGCATTTT; CDR3 protein: CAWSVDGTSQPQHF; D gene: -; clone size: -; V gene: TRBV30; J gene: TRBJ1-5
CDR3 DNA: TGTGCCAGCCGCAGAGGGGCGCCATCCTACGAGCAGTACTTC; CDR3 protein: CASRRGAPSYEQYF; D gene: -; clone size: -; V gene: TRBV28; J gene: TRBJ2-7
CDR3 DNA: TGTGCCAGCAGCTTGGGGGCTGTGACCCCCTACGAGCAGTACTTC; CDR3 protein: CASSLGAVTPYEQYF; D gene: -; clone size: -; V gene: TRBV5-5; J gene: TRBJ2-7
CDR3 DNA: TGTGCCAGCAGTGAGTGGGGGGGCCGCCCTATCACAGATACGCAGTATTTT; CDR3 protein: CASSEWGGRPITDTQYF; D gene: -; clone size: -; V gene: TRBV6-1; J gene: TRBJ2-3
CDR3 DNA: TGTGCCAGCAGTAAGACAGGGAACACTGAAGCTTTCTTT; CDR3 protein: CASSKTGNTEAFF; D gene: -; clone size: -; V gene: TRBV7-3; J gene: TRBJ1-1
CDR3 DNA: TGTGCCAGCAGCTTAATCAGGACAGGGGAAAACACCATATATTTT; CDR3 protein: CASSLIRTGENTIYF; D gene: TRBD1; clone size: -; V gene: TRBV7-2; J gene: TRBJ1-3
CDR3 DNA: TGTGCCAGCAGTTCCCCGGGGAGCTCTGGAAACACCATATATTTT; CDR3 protein: CASSSPGSSGNTIYF; D gene: -; clone size: -; V gene: TRBV28; J gene: TRBJ1-3
CDR3 DNA: TGTGCCAGTGCCGGGACTAGCGGCTCCTACGAGCAGTACTTC; CDR3 protein: CASAGTSGSYEQYF; D gene: TRBD2; clone size: -; V gene: TRBV28; J gene: TRBJ2-7
CDR3 DNA: TGTGCCAGCAGCCCTTACAATGAGCAGTTCTTC; CDR3 protein: CASSPYNEQFF; D gene: -; clone size: -; V gene: TRBV6-2/TRBV6-3; J gene: TRBJ2-1
CDR3 DNA: TGCGCCAGCAGCCAGAGGGACGGCTATGGCTACACCTTC; CDR3 protein: CASSQRDGYGYTF; D gene: -; clone size: -; V gene: TRBV4-1; J gene: TRBJ1-2
CDR3 DNA: TGCGCCAGCAGCTCAAGGACAGGGAGCACAGATACGCAGTATTTT; CDR3 protein: CASSSRTGSTDTQYF; D gene: TRBD1; clone size: -; V gene: TRBV5-1; J gene: TRBJ2-3
CDR3 DNA: TGTGCCAGCAGTCCTCTAGCGGGAGCTCCTACCTACGAGCAGTACTTC; CDR3 protein: CASSPLAGAPTYEQYF; D gene: TRBD2; clone size: -; V gene: TRBV28; J gene: TRBJ2-7
CDR3 DNA: TGTGCCAGCAAACGACCGGGACAGGGAAGTAACGAAAAACTGTTTTTT; CDR3 protein: CASKRPGQGSNEKLFF; D gene: TRBD1; clone size: -; V gene: TRBV27; J gene: TRBJ1-4
CDR3 DNA: TGTGCCAGCAGTACCGGACAGGGTAAACAGCCCCAGCATTTT; CDR3 protein: CASSTGQGKQPQHF; D gene: TRBD1; clone size: -; V gene: TRBV6-5; J gene: TRBJ1-5
CDR3 DNA: TGTGCCAGCAGCACGGGGACAGGGGTTGAAAAACTGTTTTTT; CDR3 protein: CASSTGTGVEKLFF; D gene: TRBD1; clone size: -; V gene: TRBV5-4; J gene: TRBJ1-4
CDR3 DNA: TGTGCCAGCAGTTACTTTCAGGGGGCGGGAGGAAACACCATATATTTT; CDR3 protein: CASSYFQGAGGNTIYF; D gene: TRBD1; clone size: once; V gene: TRBV6-5; J gene: TRBJ1-3
CDR3 DNA: TGTGCCAGCACCCCCGGAGGGGACTATGGCTACACCTTC; CDR3 protein: CASTPGGDYGYTF; D gene: -; clone size: -; V gene: TRBV12-3/TRBV12-4; J gene: TRBJ1-2
CDR3 DNA: TGTGCCAGCAGTTTGTCTGGGGGCGGTGCTCCCCCTACGCAGTATTTT; CDR3 protein: CASSLSGGGAPPTQYF; D gene: -; clone size: -; V gene: TRBV28; J gene: TRBJ2-3
CDR3 DNA: TGCGCCAGCAGTGAGGGGGGTGGCTACACCTTC; CDR3 protein: CASSEGGGYTF; D gene: -; clone size: -; V gene: TRBV10-2; J gene: TRBJ1-2
CDR3 DNA: TGCGCCAGCAGCCCGTTCGGTCCCACGACCGGGGACACTGAAGCTTTCTTT; CDR3 protein: CASSPFGPTTGDTEAFF; D gene: -; clone size: -; V gene: TRBV5-1; J gene: TRBJ1-1
CDR3 DNA: TGTGCCAGCAGCCTCCAACTAGGAAGCACAGATACGCAGTATTTT; CDR3 protein: CASSLQLGSTDTQYF; D gene: -; clone size: -; V gene: TRBV14; J gene: TRBJ2-3
CDR3 DNA: TGTGCCAGTACCCCAGCGGGAAGCTCCTACAATGAGCAGTTCTTC; CDR3 protein: CASTPAGSSYNEQFF; D gene: TRBD2; clone size: -; V gene: TRBV19; J gene: TRBJ2-1
CDR3 DNA: TGTGCCAGCAGTTTACACGCACAAGATACGCAGTATTTT; CDR3 protein: CASSLHAQDTQYF; D gene: -; clone size: -; V gene: TRBV28; J gene: TRBJ2-3
CDR3 DNA: TGTGCCAGCAGCCAGGCGCTCTATGGCTACACCTTC; CDR3 protein: CASSQALYGYTF; D gene: -; clone size: -; V gene: TRBV12-3/TRBV12-4; J gene: TRBJ1-2
CDR3 DNA: TGTGCCAGCAGCTTAGAGAGGTCTAGCGGCATGATCAATGAGCAGTTCTTC; CDR3 protein: CASSLERSSGMINEQFF; D gene: TRBD2; clone size: -; V gene: TRBV11-2; J gene: TRBJ2-1
CDR3 DNA: TGTGCCAGCAGCTTAGGGCTAGCGGGAGTACGGCAGTTCTTC; CDR3 protein: CASSLGLAGVRQFF; D gene: TRBD2; clone size: -; V gene: TRBV11-2; J gene: TRBJ2-1
CDR3 DNA: TGTGCCAGCAGTTTCCGGGGGGCAGGCTCCTATAATTCACCCCTCCACTTT; CDR3 protein: CASSFRGAGSYNSPLHF; D gene: -; clone size: -; V gene: TRBV27; J gene: TRBJ1-6
CDR3 DNA: TGTGCCAGCAGCTCACGTTCCCCGATCTACAGGGGGCGAGGCACTGAAGCTTTCTTT; CDR3 protein: CASSSRSPIYRGRGTEAFF; D gene: TRBD1; clone size: -; V gene: TRBV11-2; J gene: TRBJ1-1
CDR3 DNA: TGTGCCAGCAGTCCACAGGGGCAACAGCCCCAGCATTTT; CDR3 protein: CASSPQGQQPQHF; D gene: TRBD1; clone size: -; V gene: TRBV6-5; J gene: TRBJ1-5
CDR3 DNA: TGTGCCAGCACACCACTAGCGGGAGGTCGACCCAACCCCGAGGACACAGATACGCAGTATTTT; CDR3 protein: CASTPLAGGRPNPEDTDTQYF; D gene: TRBD2; clone size: -; V gene: TRBV27; J gene: TRBJ2-3
CDR3 DNA: TGTGCCAGCAGCTTAGCGACGGCAGGTGGGGCTGGCTACACCTTC; CDR3 protein: CASSLATAGGAGYTF; D gene: -; clone size: -; V gene: TRBV7-2; J gene: TRBJ1-2
CDR3 DNA: TGTGCCACCTTGTACACCGGGGAGCTGTTTTTT; CDR3 protein: CATLYTGELFF; D gene: -; clone size: -; V gene: TRBV3-1/TRBV3-2; J gene: TRBJ2-2
CDR3 DNA: TGTGCCATCAGTGCTGGGACAGGGAATCAGCCCCAGCATTTT; CDR3 protein: CAISAGTGNQPQHF; D gene: TRBD1; clone size: -; V gene: TRBV10-3; J gene: TRBJ1-5
CDR3 DNA: TGTGCCAGTAGCCCCAACCTGGAGACCCAGTACTTC; CDR3 protein: CASSPNLETQYF; D gene: -; clone size: -; V gene: TRBV19; J gene: TRBJ2-5
CDR3 DNA: TGTGCCAGCAGTTTGCCGGGGCGGGTGTGGGAGCAGTACTTC; CDR3 protein: CASSLPGRVWEQYF; D gene: -; clone size: once; V gene: TRBV27; J gene: TRBJ2-7